The clone carrying this TCR beta chain was found a few times. The source of the sample is a study of blood T cells in healthy people across ages. PCR was performed a second time for roughly 7 to 12 cycles using a sample-barcoded 5' primer and a J-beta primer mix. One entry per CDR3 protein results from TCRdb running MiXCR on the 5' RACE reads. The data contain roughly 2 million distinct CDR3 sequences, just under 50% of them singletons. This CDR3 has 15 residues. Germline loops: CDR1 SNHLY, CDR2 FYNNEI. V was clipped by 6 bases and J by 7 bases, with 19 bases between them. Material: blood. This receptor was taken from a woman in her thirties or forties in good health. V and J are TRBV2 and TRBJ2-1, with unresolved D. The CDR3 DNA is TGTGCCAGCAGACGGGCCGATACCAGCCAGAATGAGCAGTTCTTC. Translation gives CASRRADTSQNEQFF.